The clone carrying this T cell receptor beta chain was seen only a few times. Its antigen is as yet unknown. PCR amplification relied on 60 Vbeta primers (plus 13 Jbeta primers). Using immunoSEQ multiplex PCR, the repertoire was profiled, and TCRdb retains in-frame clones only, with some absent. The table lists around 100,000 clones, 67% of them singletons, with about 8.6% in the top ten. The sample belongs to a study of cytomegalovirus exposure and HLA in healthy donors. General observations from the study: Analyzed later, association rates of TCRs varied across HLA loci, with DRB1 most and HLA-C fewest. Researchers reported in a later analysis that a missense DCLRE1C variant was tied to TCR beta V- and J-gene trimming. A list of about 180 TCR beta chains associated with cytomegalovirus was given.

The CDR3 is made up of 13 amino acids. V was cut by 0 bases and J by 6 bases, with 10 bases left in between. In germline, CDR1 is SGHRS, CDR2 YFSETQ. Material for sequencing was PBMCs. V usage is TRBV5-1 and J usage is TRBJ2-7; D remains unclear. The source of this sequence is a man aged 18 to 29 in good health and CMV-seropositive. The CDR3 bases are TGCGCCAGCAGCTTGGTTGCGGCCGGCGAGCAGTACTTC. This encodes CASSLVAAGEQYF.